Sequencing of this T cell receptor beta chain was carried out in a study of PD-1 blockade in classical Hodgkin lymphoma. Study-level findings and limits: When nivolumab was started under 1 year after ASCT, patients were excluded. Newly diagnosed patients were reported to start with lower TCR diversity than healthy donors. By C4D1, diversity of CD4+ TCRs had risen significantly, whereas that of CD8+ TCRs had not. Partial responders and progressors had significantly lower baseline TCR diversity.

This CDR3 is built from 14 residues. Germline V gene data show CDR1 as SGHNT and CDR2 as YENEEA. V was cut by 6 bases and J by 2 bases, with 14 bases left in between. Only in-frame clones appear in the TCRdb table, and some are missing; sequencing was by immunoSEQ multiplex PCR. The top ten clones hold approximately 15% of a sample with around 50,000 clones, 90% of them seen once. Time point in this sample: cycle 4 day 1 (C4D1), after more than five weeks of nivolumab. In every patient, relapse followed autologous stem cell transplantation, while exposure to brentuximab vedotin differed. Regarding this clone: The antigen is undetermined.

The chain links TRBV11-3 to TRBJ2-7; D might be TRBD1 or TRBD2, each matching 5 bases. This TCR was recovered from a human donor with classical Hodgkin lymphoma. The sequencing here drew on peripheral blood mononuclear cells (PBMCs), taken before the fourth cycle of nivolumab. The CDR3 nucleotides are TGTGCCAGCAGTAGTCGGGACCCAACCTACGAGCAGTACTTC. Encoded protein: CASSSRDPTYEQYF.